This T cell receptor (beta chain) stems from a study of T cells in Graves' hyperthyroidism and ophthalmopathy. Only a few counts were recorded for this clonotype. The authors deemed Graves' hyperthyroidism stable absent ophthalmopathy progression within 18 months. Diagnosis of hyperthyroidism was new in patients aged 18 to 65, and its duration was under 2 months. It was RNA transcripts that yielded the amplified TCR beta CDR3 regions. HTBI primers were the set used in a first-round RT-PCR of the TCR CDR3. TCRdb called the multiplex PCR reads again in MiXCR, with one record for every CDR3 protein. This table has over 500,000 distinct CDR3 sequences, about 14% appearing once. V shed 3 bases and J shed 0 bases, with 12 bases lying between them. The germline V gene encodes CDR1 SGHTA and CDR2 FQGNSA. This CDR3 contains 16 residues.

This chain connects TRBV7-2 to TRBJ2-1, with a tentative D call TRBD2 (5 bases). This clonotype originated in a woman in her forties with Graves' hyperthyroidism. Sequenced input: blood. CDR3 loop: CASSLSGVSSYNEQFF. The CDR3 coding sequence is TGTGCCAGCAGCTTGAGCGGAGTCAGCTCCTACAATGAGCAGTTCTTC.